This T cell receptor beta chain emerged from a study of T cells in Graves' hyperthyroidism and ophthalmopathy. Study overall: Prior to any treatment, at the point of initial diagnosis, peripheral blood was collected.

At first hyperthyroidism diagnosis, before any ophthalmopathy symptoms, the blood sample was collected. A note on this clonotype: The antigen is undetermined. With a much larger clone just one base away, this may be a read error.

Whole-study findings and limits: In blood, most of the thyroid clonotypes expanded above 0.001 were also present. Stable hyperthyroidism was told apart from ophthalmopathy by a model built on 13 V-J features.

The TCR beta CDR3 regions underwent amplification using RNA transcripts as the source. The TCR CDR3 first-round RT-PCR relied on the HTBI primer set. One entry per CDR3 protein results from TCRdb running MiXCR on the multiplex PCR reads. The data show roughly 360,000 distinct CDR3 sequences, approximately 13% seen once. CDR1 is DFQATT and CDR2 is SNEGSKA in the germline V gene (reference sequence). There are 14 residues in the CDR3. Sequenced material: blood. The clonotype originates from a man between 25 and 39 years old with Graves' hyperthyroidism that later progressed to Graves' ophthalmopathy. The chain combines TRBV20-1 with TRBJ2-1, with D possibly being TRBD2 (6 bases). The CDR3 region has the DNA TGCGGTGCTAGGAAGAGGACTAACTACAATGAGCAGTTCTTC. It codes for CGARKRTNYNEQFF.